Below, one T cell receptor beta chain is given with its context. What it binds is unknown. In the original analysis: Without quality scores, immunoSEQ junctional reads could not be filtered like full-length reads. The assay was immunoSEQ multiplex PCR, and TCRdb's table has in-frame clones only and misses some. That table is the source of V, J and clone size, and D and trimming were worked out from the DNA. The sample carries roughly 770,000 clones, 90% to 97% recorded once. This record comes from a study of shared clonotypes between healthy human individuals. Study summary: Donors were a couple of women and a few men aged 18 to 49.

General study points: Limited genetic and exposure-history diversity came from having few donors.

This CDR3 is 17 amino acids long. J gave up 6 bases and V 5 bases, and 12 bases lay outside the gene matches. Looked up from germline, CDR1 is MDHEN and CDR2 is SYDVKM. Naive CD8 cells comprised CD45RO-negative, CCR7-positively selected cells, excluding terminally differentiated effector memory CD45RA+ cells. Donors were healthy HIV-negative adults without recently reported acute infections or vaccinations. The receptor was derived from a man aged 25 to 40 in good health. Sequences were obtained from naive CD8+ T cells sorted from blood. V gene TRBV28 combines with J gene TRBJ2-2; 10 bases line up with TRBD2. Here the CDR3 reads CASSPHPGLAHPGELFF. The CDR3 DNA reads as TGTGCCAGCAGTCCCCATCCGGGACTAGCGCATCCCGGGGAGCTGTTTTTT.